A selection of T cell receptor beta chains follows, all from one sample in a study of beta chain features in type 1 diabetes. Produced via immunoSEQ multiplex PCR; TCRdb's table is partial and in-frame only. The table has around 250,000 clones, roughly 22% seen once; the top ten hold approximately 0.029%. Input material: naive CD4+ T cells from blood. These receptors were collected from a woman aged 40 to 49 with type 1 diabetes. Both conserved end residues are part of each CDR3. D genes are given only for firm matches. The listing skips clone size in some rows; elsewhere it reads once, few, many or a size class.

d_call | j_call | v_call | clone_size | cdr3_nt | cdr3_aa
- | TRBJ1-2 | TRBV29-1 | few | TGCAGCGTTGAAGGAGTCAGGGATTCGGGCTACACCTTC | CSVEGVRDSGYTF
TRBD1 | TRBJ2-5 | TRBV5-4 | - | TGTGCCAGCAGCCCCGGGACAGGGGCACAAGAGACCCAGTACTTC | CASSPGTGAQETQYF
- | TRBJ2-5 | TRBV4-2 | - | TGTGCCAGCAGCCTCCGGTCTAAGGGAGCTCTTCAAGAGACCCAGTACTTC | CASSLRSKGALQETQYF
TRBD1 | TRBJ1-1 | TRBV2 | - | TGTGCCAGCAGCCTACAGGGGGCGAACACTGAAGCTTTCTTT | CASSLQGANTEAFF
TRBD1 | TRBJ1-5 | TRBV18 | - | TGTGCCAGCTCACTAGGGACAGATCAGCCCCAGCATTTT | CASSLGTDQPQHF
TRBD1 | TRBJ1-5 | TRBV30 | - | TGTGCCTGGGGGACAGGGCTCGATTTTAGCAATCAGCCCCAGCATTTT | CAWGTGLDFSNQPQHF
TRBD2 | TRBJ2-3 | TRBV4-3 | few | TGCGCCAGCAGCCAAGATTGGACTAGCGGGAGAACAGATACGCAGTATTTT | CASSQDWTSGRTDTQYF
- | TRBJ1-2 | TRBV9 | - | TGTGCCAACAGCGTAGAACAGCACTATGGCTACACCTTC | CANSVEQHYGYTF
- | TRBJ2-3 | TRBV19 | few | TGTGCCAGAAATTATCGGCGGGGGCGGAAAGATACGCAGTATTTT | CARNYRRGRKDTQYF
- | TRBJ2-5 | TRBV4-2 | - | TGTGCCAGCAGCCAAGGACACCTAGAGACCCAGTACTTC | CASSQGHLETQYF
- | TRBJ2-5 | TRBV20-1 | - | TGCAGTGCTACCGGGGAGACCCAGTACTTC | CSATGETQYF
TRBD1 | TRBJ1-1 | TRBV29-1 | few | TGCAGCGTTTTCCAGGGGGCGAGGATGAACACTGAAGCTTTCTTT | CSVFQGARMNTEAFF
- | TRBJ1-2 | TRBV5-4 | - | TGTGCCAGCAGCTTTGGCCAAAACTATGGCTACACCTTC | CASSFGQNYGYTF
TRBD1 | TRBJ2-2 | TRBV12-5 | - | TGTGCTAGTGCACAGGGGGCCGGGGAGCTGTTTTTT | CASAQGAGELFF
TRBD2 | TRBJ2-5 | TRBV29-1 | - | TGCAGCGTTGAGGGGGGGATGGGAGAGACCCAGTACTTC | CSVEGGMGETQYF
- | TRBJ1-5 | TRBV28 | - | TGTGCCAGCAGGACACAGGGAAGCAATCAGCCCCAGCATTTT | CASRTQGSNQPQHF
- | TRBJ1-5 | TRBV9 | - | TGTGCCAGCAGCGTAGGAACAGGGCTAAATCAGCCCCAGCATTTT | CASSVGTGLNQPQHF
TRBD1 | TRBJ2-5 | TRBV19 | - | TGTGCCAGTAGGGGGACAGTCCAAGAGACCCAGTACTTC | CASRGTVQETQYF
TRBD1 | TRBJ1-5 | TRBV9 | few | TGTGCCAGCAGCGTAGAGGGACAGTCACAAATAACCCAGCATTTT | CASSVEGQSQITQHF
- | TRBJ1-2 | TRBV4-3 | few | TGCGCCAGCAGCCACGGACTGGCGGAATATGGCTACACCTTC | CASSHGLAEYGYTF
TRBD2 | TRBJ2-3 | TRBV9 | - | TGTGCCAGCAGCGCCGGGGGGGATACGCAGTATTTT | CASSAGGDTQYF
- | TRBJ1-2 | TRBV7-9 | - | TGTGCCAGCAGCTTCGGAGGGGCGCGTAACTATGGCTACACCTTC | CASSFGGARNYGYTF
TRBD2 | TRBJ2-5 | TRBV9 | - | TGTGCCAGCAGCCTCCGGGGGAGCGGGGGGCCGTACCAAGAGACCCAGTACTTC | CASSLRGSGGPYQETQYF
- | TRBJ2-7 | TRBV28 | - | TGTGCCAGCGGAGGGTACGAGCAGTACTTC | CASGGYEQYF
- | TRBJ2-1 | TRBV2 | - | TGTGCCAGCAGTGGCCAGTACAATGAGCAGTTCTTC | CASSGQYNEQFF
- | TRBJ2-3 | TRBV6-5 | - | TGTGCCAGCAGAACCAGAGATACGCAGTATTTT | CASRTRDTQYF
- | TRBJ2-7 | TRBV7-3 | few | TGTGCCAGCAGCTTAAGGGCGGGTACAGACTACGAGCAGTACTTC | CASSLRAGTDYEQYF
TRBD1 | TRBJ1-5 | TRBV18 | few | TGTGCCAGCTCACCACGACAGGGACTTGGCAATCAGCCCCAGCATTTT | CASSPRQGLGNQPQHF
- | TRBJ2-1 | TRBV14 | few | TGTGCCAGCAACACGGGTCTCCACAATGAGCAGTTCTTC | CASNTGLHNEQFF
- | TRBJ2-7 | TRBV20-1 | few | TGCAGTGTAGCTCCCGCCTACGAGCAGTACTTC | CSVAPAYEQYF
- | TRBJ1-1 | TRBV30 | - | TGTGCCTGGAGAGAGTCTGGGCCTGAAGCTTTCTTT | CAWRESGPEAFF
TRBD1 | TRBJ2-7 | TRBV5-1 | few | TGCGCCAGCAGCCTTGGACAGGGTGTTGGCGAGCAGTACTTC | CASSLGQGVGEQYF
- | TRBJ2-1 | TRBV30 | few | TGTGCCTGGAGTGGTGGGAGTGACTCCTACAATGAGCAGTTCTTC | CAWSGGSDSYNEQFF
TRBD1 | TRBJ1-1 | TRBV18 | few | TGTGCCAGCTCACAATTGCCGCCGGGACAGGGAATAAGGACTGAAGCTTTCTTT | CASSQLPPGQGIRTEAFF
- | TRBJ2-7 | TRBV2 | - | TGTGCCAGCAGCCAGGGCCTTACCTACGAGCAGTACTTC | CASSQGLTYEQYF
- | TRBJ1-1 | TRBV30 | few | TGTGCCTGGAGCTTAGACAGGTGGACTGAAGCTTTCTTT | CAWSLDRWTEAFF
- | TRBJ2-7 | TRBV6-5 | once | TGTGCCAGCAGTTACTCGATTCAGGATGGCTACGAGCAGTACTTC | CASSYSIQDGYEQYF
- | TRBJ2-7 | TRBV5-1 | few | TGCGCCAGCAGCTACGGGACACCTTACGAGCAGTACTTC | CASSYGTPYEQYF
- | TRBJ1-6 | TRBV6-5 | - | TGTGCCAGCAGTTATAGGGAGACCTATAATTCACCCCTCCACTTT | CASSYRETYNSPLHF
- | TRBJ1-2 | TRBV2 | - | TGTGCCAGCAACGGGCGGAGGGAGTATGGCTACACCTTC | CASNGRREYGYTF
TRBD1 | TRBJ2-3 | TRBV29-1 | - | TGCAGCGTTGTAACCGGTTTGCTAACAGGGGCCACCACAGATACGCAGTATTTT | CSVVTGLLTGATTDTQYF
TRBD1 | TRBJ1-4 | TRBV7-9 | few | TGTGCCAGCAGCCCGACAGGGAGGCGGGCAACTAATGAAAAACTGTTTTTT | CASSPTGRRATNEKLFF
- | TRBJ1-1 | TRBV13 | - | TGTGCCAGCAGCTCGGCAAATACAGCTCGGGACTTTGTGAACACTGAAGCTTTCTTT | CASSSANTARDFVNTEAFF
- | TRBJ1-5 | TRBV30 | - | TGTGCCTGGAGTAGATCACACTATAGCAATCAGCCCCAGCATTTT | CAWSRSHYSNQPQHF
TRBD2 | TRBJ2-1 | TRBV7-9 | few | TGTGCCAGCAGCCCATCGGGGGGGCATGAGCAGTTCTTC | CASSPSGGHEQFF
- | TRBJ2-7 | TRBV6-6 | few | TGTGCCAGCAGTTCCGGAGGGGCCTTAACCTACGAGCAGTACTTC | CASSSGGALTYEQYF
- | TRBJ2-2 | TRBV2 | - | TGTGCCAGCAGTGTCGGCGCGGTCGCGAACACCGGGGAGCTGTTTTTT | CASSVGAVANTGELFF
- | TRBJ1-1 | TRBV9 | - | TGTGCCAGCAGCCCCCAGGGAAACACTGAAGCTTTCTTT | CASSPQGNTEAFF
TRBD1 | TRBJ1-2 | TRBV6-5 | - | TGTGCCAGCAGTCTAACGACAGGGGGCTATGGCTACACCTTC | CASSLTTGGYGYTF
- | TRBJ2-5 | TRBV7-2 | - | TGTGCCAGCAGCTTAGGAGTCTCCCCGGTGACCCAGTACTTC | CASSLGVSPVTQYF
- | TRBJ2-3 | TRBV9 | few | TGTGCCAGCAGCGTGGGTCTAGGTAGCACAGATACGCAGTATTTT | CASSVGLGSTDTQYF
- | TRBJ2-3 | TRBV2 | few | TGTGCTTCTAGAGTGGGCGGGGGCCGAACAGATACGCAGTATTTT | CASRVGGGRTDTQYF